This T cell receptor (beta chain) appears in the sequencing data of a study of PD-1 blockade in classical Hodgkin lymphoma. Points from the study as a whole: Complete responders possessed baseline diversity comparable to newly diagnosed patients. CD4+ TCR diversity rose significantly by C4D1, and CD8+ TCR diversity did not. The study reported lower baseline TCR diversity in newly diagnosed patients than in healthy donors.

A word on this clone: What it recognizes is unknown.

Here immunoSEQ multiplex PCR was the method, and the copy in TCRdb shows in-frame clones only, minus some. This sample has tens of thousands of clones, with approximately 86% found just once. The time point was: cycle 4 day 1 (C4D1), after more than five weeks of nivolumab. Each patient's relapse followed autologous stem cell transplantation, and brentuximab vedotin exposure varied. Researchers report purifying CD4+ T cells from thawed PBMCs by magnetic negative selection. Germline loops: CDR1 PRHDT, CDR2 FYEKMQ (reference sequence). Deletions cut 5 bases from V and 1 base from J, with 20 bases between. This CDR3 is built from 17 residues.

This sequence was found in a human donor with classical Hodgkin lymphoma. This chain links TRBV13 with TRBJ1-1; a possible D gene is TRBD1 (5 bases). This material consisted of CD4+ T cells from blood, taken before the fourth cycle of nivolumab. CDR3 residues: CASSGSGFLLPNTEAFF. The CDR3, as DNA: TGTGCCAGCAGCGGATCAGGGTTCCTCCTTCCGAACACTGAAGCTTTCTTT.